The 21 T cell receptor gamma chains listed next were all sequenced from one sample in a study of Vδ1+ human thymocytes. General observations from the study: Highly polyclonal TRG and TRD repertoires with Gaussian CDR3 length distributions appeared in thymus.

Their cognate antigens are unknown. RNA was extracted from the cells and then reverse transcribed. Multiplex PCR used pooled V-gene forward primers and a constant-region reverse primer to amplify CDR3s. TCRdb used CATT to re-call clones from the multiplex PCR reads. Of over 25,000 gamma-chain clones in the sample, around 18% were seen once. What was sequenced was Vdelta1+ gamma-delta thymocytes from the thymus. Subset given: FACS-sorted CD3+ TCRalphabeta- TCRVdelta1+ TCRVdelta2- thymocytes. The receptor set was obtained from a boy in the first two years of life who had congenital heart surgery.

Comment on this clone: A much larger clone sits a single nucleotide away, making a read error possible. Different DNA sequences within this sample yield the same CDR3. This chain connects TRGV2 to TRGJP2. The CDR3 totals 14 residues. CDR1 EGSNGY and CDR2 YDSYNSKV come from the germline V gene. The trim removed 0 bases at V and 4 bases at J, leaving 2 bases unmatched. Written as DNA, the CDR3 is TGTGCCACCTGGGACGGGATTAGTGATTGGATCAAGACGTTT. It is translated as CATWDGISDWIKTF.

This clone has just a few counts. Other nucleotide sequences in the sample specify the same CDR3. The chain couples TRGV9 to TRGJ1 or TRGJ2. After removal of 2 bases from V and 2 bases from J, the junction contained 3 bases not matched to a gene. CDR3 length: 13 residues. In germline, CDR1 is GITISATS, CDR2 ISYDGTV (reference sequence). The CDR3 loop reads CALWEGYYYKKLF. For the CDR3, the DNA is TGTGCCTTGTGGGAGGGCTATTATTATAAGAAACTCTTT.

This clone has only a few counts. The chain joins TRGV9 to TRGJ1 or TRGJ2. The CDR3 consists of 12 residues. The trim removed 9 bases at V and 3 bases at J, leaving 8 bases unmatched. The germline CDR1 and CDR2 sequences are GITISATS and ISYDGTV (reference sequence). The CDR3 coding sequence is TGTGCCTTGGAGGTTGCTTATTATAAGAAACTCTTT. This encodes CALEVAYYKKLF.

This clone is deemed medium-sized (0.01 to 0.1%). The identical CDR3 is also encoded by other nucleotide sequences in the sample. The rearrangement uses TRGV2 and TRGJP2. CDR3 length: 15 residues. CDR1 and CDR2 from the germline V gene are EGSNGY and YDSYNSKV. V dropped 0 bases and J dropped 3; count of bases not matched to a gene: 4. CDR3 loop: CATWDGPGSDWIKTF. DNA of the CDR3: TGTGCCACCTGGGACGGGCCGGGTAGTGATTGGATCAAGACGTTT.

This clone was seen more than once but under ten times. At one of its ends the junction is not consistent with the germline gene, which may arise from a read error. This rearrangement joins TRGV4 to TRGJ1 or TRGJ2. CDR1 and CDR2 from the germline V gene are EGSTGY and YDSYTSSV. CDR3 size: 13 residues. The CDR3 region has the DNA TGTGCCACCTGGGACGGGCCTTGTTATAAGAAACTCTTC. Encoded protein: CATWDGPCYKKLF.

This chain links TRGV8 with TRGJ1 or TRGJ2. This CDR3 has 12 amino acids. Germline CDR1 is VENAVY and CDR2 is YDSYNSRV. V gave up 1 base and J gave up 7 bases; unmatched junction bases: 4. CDR3 sequence reads: CATWDRWYKKLF. For the CDR3, the DNA is TGTGCCACCTGGGATAGATGGTATAAGAAACTCTTT.

V gene TRGV5 combines with J gene TRGJ1 or TRGJ2. V was clipped by 0 bases and J by 8 bases; unmatched bases: 10. This CDR3 has 14 amino acids. Germline V gene lookup returns CDR1 VINAFY and CDR2 YDVSNSKD. The chain's CDR3 is CATWDRPVFHKKLF. In DNA form, the CDR3 reads TGTGCCACCTGGGACAGGCCCGTTTTTCATAAGAAACTCTTT.

A note on this clone: A much larger clone differs by one base, so this may be a read error. Other DNA sequences in this sample translate to the same CDR3. The rearrangement joins TRGV5 to TRGJ1 or TRGJ2. Trimming at V came to 0 bases and at J to 5 bases, leaving 4 bases not matched to a gene. CDR1 is VINAFY, CDR2 YDVSNSKD, per germline. The CDR3 covers 13 residues. CDR3 amino acids: CATWDRPNYKKLF. DNA for the CDR3: TGTGCCACCTGGGACAGGCCTAATTATAAGAAACTCTTT.

The sample holds a few counts of this clone. V usage is TRGV4 and J usage is TRGJ1 or TRGJ2. CDR1 EGSTGY and CDR2 YDSYTSSV come from the germline V gene. The CDR3 runs 14 residues. V was clipped by 2 bases and J by 0 bases; unmatched bases: 4. Written as DNA, the CDR3 is TGTGCCACCTGGGATGAGGGGAATTATTATAAGAAACTCTTT. Translated: CATWDEGNYYKKLF.

In this sample, this clone turned up a few times. This chain joins TRGV2 and TRGJ1 or TRGJ2. This CDR3 has 11 amino acids. Losses at the gene ends were 2 bases for V and 13 bases for J; bases not matched to a gene: 8. Germline V gene sequence: CDR1 EGSNGY, CDR2 YDSYNSKV. The CDR3 protein is CATWDVLEKLF. The CDR3 DNA sequence: TGTGCCACCTGGGACGTCCTGGAAAAACTCTTT.

V and J are TRGV4 and TRGJ1 or TRGJ2. CDR3 length: 11 residues. Germline V gene lookup returns CDR1 EGSTGY and CDR2 YDSYTSSV. J was trimmed by 12 bases and V by 0 bases; bases with no gene match: 5. The CDR3 DNA reads as TGTGCCACCTGGGATGGGTGCGCGAAACTCTTT. Translation: CATWDGCAKLF.

The chain joins TRGV4 to TRGJP1. Looked up from germline, CDR1 is EGSTGY and CDR2 is YDSYTSSV. Germline trimming cut 0 bases from V and 6 bases from J; bases unmatched to any gene: 4. The CDR3 is 14 amino acids. CDR3 loop: CATWDGQSGWFKIF. As DNA, the CDR3 is TGTGCCACCTGGGATGGGCAGTCTGGTTGGTTCAAGATATTT.

The chain links TRGV9 to TRGJ1 or TRGJ2. The CDR3 length is 14 residues. V dropped 2 bases and J dropped 9; count of bases not matched to a gene: 13. Germline-derived CDR1 and CDR2 are GITISATS and ISYDGTV (reference sequence). The DNA of the CDR3 is TGTGCCTTGTGGGAGGCGGGTGGATCTTTTAAGAAACTCTTT. Its translation is CALWEAGGSFKKLF.

By share, this clone ranks as medium-sized (0.01 to 0.1%). The V gene is TRGV5, the J gene TRGJ1 or TRGJ2. Losses at the gene ends were 0 bases for V and 12 bases for J; bases not matched to a gene: 5. This CDR3 has 11 amino acids. Germline V gene lookup returns CDR1 VINAFY and CDR2 YDVSNSKD. CDR3 loop: CATWDRPGKLF. CDR3 nucleotide sequence: TGTGCCACCTGGGACAGGCCTGGGAAACTCTTT.

This clone qualifies as medium-sized. At the DNA level, this CDR3 is encoded by other sequences in the same sample as well. The chain couples TRGV5 to TRGJ1 or TRGJ2. V gave up 0 bases and J gave up 6 bases; unmatched junction bases: 5. CDR3 length equals 13 residues. CDR1 and CDR2 from the germline V gene are VINAFY and YDVSNSKD. CDR3 sequence reads: CATWDRRGYKKLF. DNA for the CDR3: TGTGCCACCTGGGACAGGCGAGGTTATAAGAAACTCTTT.

By frequency in the sample, this clone is medium-sized. Other nucleotide sequences in the sample specify the same CDR3. The chain carries TRGV4 and TRGJ1 or TRGJ2. V lost 5 bases, J lost 0 bases, and 1 base stayed unmatched. The CDR3 runs to 12 residues. The germline V gene encodes CDR1 EGSTGY and CDR2 YDSYTSSV. CDR3: CATWGNYYKKLF. Here the CDR3 DNA reads TGTGCCACCTGGGGGAATTATTATAAGAAACTCTTT.

This clone has only a few counts. The V gene is TRGV2, the J gene TRGJ1 or TRGJ2. The V and J ends lost 2 bases and 6 bases, in that order; junction bases with no gene match: 7. CDR1 and CDR2 (germline): EGSNGY, YDSYNSKV. The CDR3 runs 13 residues. The CDR3 nucleotides read TGTGCCACCTGGGACGAAAACGGTTATAAGAAACTCTTT. Encoded protein: CATWDENGYKKLF.

The rearrangement uses TRGV9 and TRGJ1 or TRGJ2. This CDR3 has 14 amino acids. V shed 2 bases, J shed 2 bases, and the junction held 6 bases outside the gene matches. In germline, CDR1 is GITISATS, CDR2 ISYDGTV (reference sequence). The CDR3 loop is CALWEAFHYYKKLF. The CDR3 DNA is TGTGCCTTGTGGGAGGCGTTCCATTATTATAAGAAACTCTTT.

This clone appeared a few times. This sample also contains other DNA sequences that code for the same CDR3. The chain is built from TRGV3 and TRGJ1 or TRGJ2. The CDR3 loop spans 11 amino acids. V was pared by 0 bases and J by 12 bases, with 5 bases of the junction left unmatched. Germline lookup yields CDR1 VTNTFY and CDR2 YDVSTARD (reference sequence). CDR3 loop: CATWDRLRKLF. CDR3 bases: TGTGCCACCTGGGACAGGCTGCGGAAACTCTTT.

The V and J genes are TRGV2 and TRGJP2. V dropped 0 bases and J dropped 0; count of bases not matched to a gene: 7. Germline V gene data show CDR1 as EGSNGY and CDR2 as YDSYNSKV. The CDR3 runs 17 residues. Here the CDR3 DNA reads TGTGCCACCTGGGACGGGCCGCATTATAGTAGTGATTGGATCAAGACGTTT. Protein product: CATWDGPHYSSDWIKTF.

The chain uses TRGV5 and TRGJP2. The CDR3 contains 15 residues. The V gene end was trimmed by 2 bases and the J gene end by 3 bases; junction bases not matched to a gene: 6. CDR1 is VINAFY and CDR2 is YDVSNSKD in the germline V gene. DNA for the CDR3: TGTGCCACCTGGGACAAGCGGGGTAGTGATTGGATCAAGACGTTT. It translates to CATWDKRGSDWIKTF.